Each of the 5 T cell receptor beta chains below was sequenced from the same sample in a study of blood T cell dynamics during melanoma immunotherapy. The repertoire was sequenced with immunoSEQ multiplex PCR; TCRdb's copy has only in-frame clones and lacks some. Of around 12,000 clones in the sample, more than 75% are singletons; the top ten hold roughly 0.19%. Noted time point: week 3, after first cycle of checkpoint inhibitor. Here the sequenced sample was effector memory CD8+ T cells from blood, taken from a patient treated with checkpoint blockade. The receptors derive from a human donor with melanoma.

This chain joins TRBV13 and TRBJ2-1; 12 bases match TRBD2. This CDR3 region has 15 residues. Germline values: CDR1 PRHDT, CDR2 FYEKMQ (reference sequence). Unmatched junction bases numbered 7, after V lost 5 bases and J lost 8 bases. The CDR3 coding sequence is TGTGCCAGCAGCCCGACTAGCGGGAGTAGGTATGAGCAGTTCTTC. Translating gives CASSPTSGSRYEQFF.

This chain connects TRBV7-6 to TRBJ2-5; tentative D call: TRBD1 (5 bases). The CDR3 is 15 residues long. Germline V gene sequence: CDR1 SGHVS, CDR2 FNYEAQ. V was trimmed by 7 bases and J by 5 bases, leaving 20 bases between them. CDR3 region: CASMKEQASGETQYF. CDR3 nucleotides: TGTGCCAGCATGAAGGAACAGGCCTCAGGGGAGACCCAGTACTTC.

This clone showed up just once. The chain links TRBV2 to TRBJ2-2; no reliable D call. Trimming took 7 bases from V and 0 from J, leaving 9 bases between them. The CDR3 covers 14 residues. The germline CDR1 and CDR2 sequences are SNHLY and FYNNEI. The CDR3 spells CASNIDPNTGELFF. Here the CDR3 DNA reads TGTGCCAGCAATATCGACCCGAACACCGGGGAGCTGTTTTTT.

This chain connects TRBV28 to TRBJ1-2, with 8 bases that match TRBD1. The CDR3 consists of 12 residues. V trimming: 8 bases; J trimming: 2 bases; junction bases outside the gene matches: 1. CDR1 is MDHEN, CDR2 SYDVKM, per germline. Here the CDR3 DNA reads TGTGCCAGCGGACAGGGAAACTATGGCTACACCTTC. It codes for CASGQGNYGYTF.

The V call is TRBV2, the J call TRBJ2-1, with D uncertain. The CDR3 covers 12 residues. Trimming left V 7 bases short and J 8 bases short, with 12 bases between. Germline assignment: CDR1 SNHLY and CDR2 FYNNEI. In DNA, the CDR3 is TGTGCCAGCAACCCAATAAAAGATGAGCAGTTCTTC. It specifies CASNPIKDEQFF.